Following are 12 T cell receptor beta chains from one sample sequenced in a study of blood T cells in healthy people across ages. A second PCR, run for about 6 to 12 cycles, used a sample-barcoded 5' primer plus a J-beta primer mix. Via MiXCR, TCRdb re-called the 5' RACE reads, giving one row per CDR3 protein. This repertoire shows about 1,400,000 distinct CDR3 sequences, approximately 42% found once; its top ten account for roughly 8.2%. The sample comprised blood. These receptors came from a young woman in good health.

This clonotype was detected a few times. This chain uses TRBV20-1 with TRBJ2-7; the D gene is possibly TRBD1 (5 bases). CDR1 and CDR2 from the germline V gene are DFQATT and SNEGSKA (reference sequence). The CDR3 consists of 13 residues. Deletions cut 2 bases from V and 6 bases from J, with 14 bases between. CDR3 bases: TGCAGTGCTAGACCCAGTGGGGCCGGCGAGCAGTACTTC. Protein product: CSARPSGAGEQYF.

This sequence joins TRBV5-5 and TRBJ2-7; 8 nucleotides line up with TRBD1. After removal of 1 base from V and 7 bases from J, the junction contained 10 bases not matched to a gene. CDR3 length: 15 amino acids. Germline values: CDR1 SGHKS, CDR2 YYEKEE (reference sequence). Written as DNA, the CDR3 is TGTGCCAGCAGCTTGCAACAGGGGGGTTACAATGAGCAGTACTTC. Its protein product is CASSLQQGGYNEQYF. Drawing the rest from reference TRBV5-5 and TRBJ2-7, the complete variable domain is DAGVTQSPTHLIKTRGQQVTLRCSPISGHKSVSWYQQVLGQGPQFIFQYYEKEERGRGNFPDRFSARQFPNYSSELNVNALLLGDSALYLCASSLQQGGYNEQYFGPGTRLTVT.

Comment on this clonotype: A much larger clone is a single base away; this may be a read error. CDR3 in amino acids: CASPRGGSYNEQYF. Here the CDR3 DNA reads TGTGCCAGCCCGCGAGGGGGGTCCTACAATGAGCAGTACTTC. The V gene is TRBV12-3 or TRBV12-4, the J gene TRBJ2-1; D may be TRBD1 or TRBD2 (6 bases each). With the DNA end fitting TRBJ2-7 better, the J assignment may be wrong. This CDR3 contains 14 residues.

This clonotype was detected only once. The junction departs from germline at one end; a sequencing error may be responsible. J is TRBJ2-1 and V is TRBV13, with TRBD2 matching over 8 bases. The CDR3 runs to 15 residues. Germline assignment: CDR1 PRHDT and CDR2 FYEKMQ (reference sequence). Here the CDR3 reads CSSSLGGLDYNEQFF. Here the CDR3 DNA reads TGTTCCAGCAGCTTAGGGGGACTAGATTACAATGAGCAGTTCTTC.

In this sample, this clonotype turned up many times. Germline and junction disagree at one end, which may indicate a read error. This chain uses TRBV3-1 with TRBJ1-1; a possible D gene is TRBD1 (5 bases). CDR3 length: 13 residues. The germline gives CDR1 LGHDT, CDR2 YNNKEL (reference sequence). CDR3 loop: CASSQGGGTEAFF. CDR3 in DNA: TGCGCCAGCAGCCAAGGTGGGGGCACTGAAGCTTTCTTT.

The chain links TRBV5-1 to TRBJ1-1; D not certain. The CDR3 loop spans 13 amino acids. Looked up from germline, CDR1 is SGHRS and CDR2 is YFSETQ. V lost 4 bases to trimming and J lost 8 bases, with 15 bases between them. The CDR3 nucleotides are TGCGCCAGCAGCGTAATCTCGAGTACCGAAGCTTTCTTT. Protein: CASSVISSTEAFF.

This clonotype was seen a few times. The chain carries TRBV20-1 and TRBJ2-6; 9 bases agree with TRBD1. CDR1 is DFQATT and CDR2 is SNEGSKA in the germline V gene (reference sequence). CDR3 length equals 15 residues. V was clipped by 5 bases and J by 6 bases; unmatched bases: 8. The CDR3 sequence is CSAGPGTGTANVLTF. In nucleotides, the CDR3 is TGCAGTGCTGGCCCCGGGACAGGGACGGCCAACGTCCTGACTTTC.

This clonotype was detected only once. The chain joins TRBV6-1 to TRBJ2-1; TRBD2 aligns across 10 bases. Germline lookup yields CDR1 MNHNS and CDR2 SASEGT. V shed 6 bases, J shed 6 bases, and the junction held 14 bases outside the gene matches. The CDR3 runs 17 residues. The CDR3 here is CASRRSGSGGAFNEQFF. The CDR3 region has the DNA TGTGCCAGCAGGAGATCGGGGAGCGGGGGGGCCTTCAATGAGCAGTTCTTC.

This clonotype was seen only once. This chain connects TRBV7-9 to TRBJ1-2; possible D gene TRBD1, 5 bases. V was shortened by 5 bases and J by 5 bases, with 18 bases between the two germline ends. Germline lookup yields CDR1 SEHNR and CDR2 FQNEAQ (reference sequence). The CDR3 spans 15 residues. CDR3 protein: CASSPGPGKGYGYTF. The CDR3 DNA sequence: TGTGCCAGCAGCCCGGGACCCGGTAAGGGGTATGGCTACACCTTC.

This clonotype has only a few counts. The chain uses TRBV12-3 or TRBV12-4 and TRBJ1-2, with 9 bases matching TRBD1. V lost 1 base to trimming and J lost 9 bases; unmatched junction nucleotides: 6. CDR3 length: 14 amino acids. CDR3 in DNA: TGTGCCAGCAGTTTAGAGGGGACAGGGAGTAGCTACACCTTC. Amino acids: CASSLEGTGSSYTF.

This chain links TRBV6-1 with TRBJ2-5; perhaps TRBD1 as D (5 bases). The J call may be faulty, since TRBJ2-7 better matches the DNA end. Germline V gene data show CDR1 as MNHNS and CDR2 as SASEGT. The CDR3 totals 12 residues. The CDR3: CASSVGALEQYF. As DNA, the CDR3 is TGTGCCAGCAGTGTTGGGGCCCTCGAGCAGTACTTC.

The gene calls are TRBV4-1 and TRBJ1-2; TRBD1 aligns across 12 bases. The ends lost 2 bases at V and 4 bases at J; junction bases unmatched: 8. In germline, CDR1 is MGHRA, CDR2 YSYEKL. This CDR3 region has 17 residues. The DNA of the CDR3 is TGCGCCAGCAGCCAATCGGGACAGGGGGCCCTAGGCTATGGCTACACCTTC. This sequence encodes CASSQSGQGALGYGYTF.